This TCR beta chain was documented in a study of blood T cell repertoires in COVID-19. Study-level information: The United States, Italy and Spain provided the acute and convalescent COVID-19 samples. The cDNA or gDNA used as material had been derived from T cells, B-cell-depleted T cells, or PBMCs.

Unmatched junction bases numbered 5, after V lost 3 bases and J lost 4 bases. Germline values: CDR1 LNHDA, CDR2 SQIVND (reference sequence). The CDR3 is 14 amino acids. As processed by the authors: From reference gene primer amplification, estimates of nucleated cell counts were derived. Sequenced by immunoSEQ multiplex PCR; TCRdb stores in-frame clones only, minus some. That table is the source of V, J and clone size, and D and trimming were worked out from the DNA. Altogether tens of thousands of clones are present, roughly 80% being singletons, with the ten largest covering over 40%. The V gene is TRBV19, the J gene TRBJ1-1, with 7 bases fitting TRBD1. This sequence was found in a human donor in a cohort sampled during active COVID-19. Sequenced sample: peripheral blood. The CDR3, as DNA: TGTGCCAGTAGTATCTCGACAGGGTCCACTGAAGCTTTCTTT. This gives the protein CASSISTGSTEAFF.